A single sample is the source of the 21 T cell receptor beta chains below, sequenced in a study of cytomegalovirus exposure and HLA in healthy donors. 13 Jbeta primers and 60 Vbeta primers were used for the PCR. The data were produced by immunoSEQ multiplex PCR, yet TCRdb's version contains in-frame clones alone and is incomplete. The sample gives roughly 100,000 clones, over 75% of which show up once; over 5% is in the top ten. The sample consisted of PBMCs. All receptors come from a man between 40 and 49 years old in good health and CMV-seropositive.

The genes are TRBV11-2 and TRBJ1-2; 8 bases line up with TRBD1. The germline CDR1 and CDR2 sequences are SGHAT and FQNNGV. This CDR3 comprises 16 residues. With V trimmed by 2 bases and J by 4 bases, 9 bases remained unmatched. CDR3 bases: TGTGCCAGCAGCTTAAGCTATAGGACAGGGACCTATGGCTACACCTTC. Encoded protein: CASSLSYRTGTYGYTF.

This sequence joins TRBV6-4 and TRBJ2-2, with TRBD2 identical over 10 bases. CDR1 is MRHNA and CDR2 is SNTAGT in the germline V gene. The CDR3 consists of 16 residues. V shed 3 bases and J 5 bases; nucleotides not matched to a gene: 6. In nucleotides, the CDR3 is TGTGCCAGCAGTGAGGTGGGACTAGCGAGGACCGGGGAGCTGTTTTTT. Its protein is CASSEVGLARTGELFF.

This chain joins TRBV9 and TRBJ1-1; 9 positions match TRBD1. This CDR3 comprises 14 residues. V shed 3 bases and J 4 bases; nucleotides not matched to a gene: 4. CDR1 and CDR2 from the germline V gene are SGDLS and YYNGEE. The CDR3 protein is CASSATGGFTEAFF. The CDR3 bases are TGTGCCAGCAGCGCGACAGGGGGTTTCACTGAAGCTTTCTTT.

The CDR3 spells CASSYGPQETQYF. The CDR3 nucleotides read TGTGCCAGCAGTTACGGCCCCCAAGAGACCCAGTACTTC. V is TRBV6-5 and J is TRBJ2-5, with no clear D. With 2 bases removed from V and 1 base from J, the gap between germline ends came to 5 bases. Germline V gene lookup returns CDR1 MNHEY and CDR2 SVGAGI. The CDR3 loop spans 13 amino acids.

J is TRBJ1-1 and V is TRBV2; 7 bases are a match to TRBD1. Trimming removed 5 bases from V and 2 bases from J; junction bases left unmatched: 11. Looked up from germline, CDR1 is SNHLY and CDR2 is FYNNEI. The CDR3 length is 16 residues. The CDR3 DNA sequence: TGTGCCAGCAGTATCATTATAGGGACAGAAAACACTGAAGCTTTCTTT. It codes for CASSIIIGTENTEAFF.

The rearrangement links TRBV4-1 to TRBJ2-7; D is ambiguous. Germline V lookup: CDR1 MGHRA, CDR2 YSYEKL. There are 14 residues in the CDR3. Trimming shortened V by 0 bases and J by 3 bases, and 9 bases separated the two germline ends. CDR3 sequence reads: CASSQDNGFYEQYF. The CDR3 nucleotides read TGCGCCAGCAGCCAAGATAATGGCTTCTACGAGCAGTACTTC.

This sequence joins TRBV4-1 and TRBJ1-4; possible D gene TRBD1, 5 bases. Germline V gene data show CDR1 as MGHRA and CDR2 as YSYEKL. The CDR3 is 15 residues long. Deletions cut 4 bases from V and 8 bases from J, with 17 bases between. CDR3 residues: CASSPRDGRVEKLFF. The DNA of the CDR3 is TGCGCCAGCAGCCCCCGGGACGGGAGGGTCGAAAAACTGTTTTTT.

This clone was detected only once. The gene calls are TRBV28 and TRBJ1-5, with D tentatively TRBD1 (6 bases). V was pared by 7 bases and J by 3 bases, with 13 bases between. CDR1 is MDHEN and CDR2 is SYDVKM in the germline V gene. This CDR3 region has 14 residues. As DNA, the CDR3 is TGTGCCAGCACCGAGGGACAACTCAATCAGCCCCAGCATTTT. Its translation is CASTEGQLNQPQHF.

This clone appeared a few times. V gene TRBV27 combines with J gene TRBJ1-1; no firm D call. With 4 bases removed from V and 5 bases from J, the gap between germline ends came to 11 bases. Germline V gene lookup returns CDR1 MNHEY and CDR2 SMNVEV (reference sequence). The CDR3 contains 13 residues. The CDR3 protein is CASSWREETEAFF. The CDR3 bases are TGTGCCAGCAGTTGGCGGGAGGAGACTGAAGCTTTCTTT.

The chain recombines TRBV19 with TRBJ2-7, with D possibly TRBD2 on 5 matching bases. Germline V gene sequence: CDR1 LNHDA, CDR2 SQIVND (reference sequence). The CDR3 runs 19 residues. V was clipped by 3 bases and J by 0 bases, with 24 bases between them. The CDR3 loop reads CASSILARGKGIASYEQYF. The CDR3, as DNA: TGTGCCAGTAGTATTCTAGCTCGAGGTAAAGGGATTGCCTCCTACGAGCAGTACTTC.

The chain carries TRBV15 and TRBJ2-3; D gene ambiguous. Germline V gene sequence: CDR1 LNHNV, CDR2 YYDKDF (reference sequence). The CDR3 sequence is 13 residues long. V lost 0 bases, J lost 5 bases, and 6 bases lay in between. The CDR3 sequence is CATSRDLGDTQYF. Written as DNA, the CDR3 is TGTGCCACCAGCAGAGATCTCGGAGATACGCAGTATTTT. The whole variable domain, filled in from reference TRBV15 and TRBJ2-3, reads DAMVIQNPRYQVTQFGKPVTLSCSQTLNHNVMYWYQQKSSQAPKLLFHYYDKDFNNEADTPDNFQSRRPNTSFCFLDIRSPGLGDTAMYLCATSRDLGDTQYFGPGTRLTVL.

This clone was counted a single time. CDR3 nucleotide sequence: TGTGCCAGCAGTTCACTAGCGGGGGGGCAAGAGACCCAGTACTTC. Encoded protein: CASSSLAGGQETQYF. The chain carries TRBV6-1 and TRBJ2-5; 13 bases agree with TRBD2. CDR1 MNHNS and CDR2 SASEGT come from the germline V gene. The CDR3 totals 15 residues. The J segment lost 2 bases and the V segment lost 5 bases, leaving 2 bases of the junction unmatched.

The J gene is TRBJ2-2, the V gene TRBV6-4; the D is unclear. Germline values: CDR1 MRHNA, CDR2 SNTAGT. The CDR3 is 15 amino acids. V lost 0 bases to trimming and J lost 1 base, with 6 bases between them. In nucleotides, the CDR3 is TGTGCCAGCAGTGACTCGAGTCAGAACACCGGGGAGCTGTTTTTT. Translating it yields CASSDSSQNTGELFF.

This sequence joins TRBV7-6 and TRBJ2-5; TRBD1 might be the D (6 bases). Germline lookup yields CDR1 SGHVS and CDR2 FNYEAQ. V lost 5 bases and J 4 bases, leaving 14 bases between the germline ends. The CDR3 has 14 amino acids. CDR3 in amino acids: CASSNRVGRETQYF. DNA of the CDR3: TGTGCCAGCAGCAACAGGGTCGGGCGAGAGACCCAGTACTTC.

The chain has TRBV7-3 and TRBJ2-5; 8 bases are shared with TRBD2. The CDR3 contains 16 residues. V shed 5 bases, J shed 1 base, and the junction held 9 bases outside the gene matches. Germline loops: CDR1 SGHTA, CDR2 FQGTGA. The CDR3 sequence: CASSPGGGFIQETQYF. The DNA of the CDR3 is TGTGCCAGCAGCCCCGGGGGGGGTTTTATCCAAGAGACCCAGTACTTC.

This chain connects TRBV28 to TRBJ2-7; 7 nucleotides line up with TRBD2. V shed 1 base and J 6 bases; nucleotides not matched to a gene: 6. This CDR3 contains 14 residues. Germline CDR1 reads MDHEN; CDR2 reads SYDVKM. The CDR3 nucleotides are TGTGCCAGCAGTTTATTGGCGGGAGAGGCCGAGCAGTACTTC. It specifies CASSLLAGEAEQYF.

The V and J genes are TRBV28 and TRBJ2-2; D is perhaps TRBD1 (5 bases). Germline CDR1 reads MDHEN; CDR2 reads SYDVKM. This CDR3 contains 15 residues. V was shortened by 6 bases and J by 0 bases, with 11 bases between the two germline ends. CDR3 sequence: CASRVGHANTGELFF. For the CDR3, the DNA is TGTGCCAGCAGGGTAGGACACGCGAACACCGGGGAGCTGTTTTTT.

This sequence joins TRBV7-9 and TRBJ2-7; 8 bases align to TRBD2. Germline values: CDR1 SEHNR, CDR2 FQNEAQ (reference sequence). CDR3 length: 16 residues. J lost 2 bases, V lost 1 base, and 7 bases had no gene match. This CDR3 reads CASSLGYSGETYEQYF. CDR3 coding DNA: TGTGCCAGCAGCTTAGGTTATAGCGGGGAGACCTACGAGCAGTACTTC.

V and J are TRBV6-5 and TRBJ2-1; 11 positions agree with TRBD1. This CDR3 is built from 14 residues. Trimming removed 6 bases from V and 6 bases from J; junction bases left unmatched: 4. From germline, CDR1 is MNHEY and CDR2 SVGAGI. CDR3 DNA sequence: TGTGCCAGCAGGTCCGGGACAGGGGGCAATGAGCAGTTCTTC. Translated, it gives CASRSGTGGNEQFF.

Remarks on this clone: One end of the junction does not line up with germline, which may come from a read error. The chain employs TRBV2 and TRBJ2-6; D is possibly TRBD1 (5 bases). The germline gives CDR1 SNHLY, CDR2 FYNNEI. There are 15 residues in the CDR3. CDR3 sequence: CASNQDTPGANGLTF. CDR3 sequence (DNA): TGTGCCAGCAACCAAGACACGCCTGGGGCCAACGGCCTGACTTTC.

The rearrangement joins TRBV10-3 to TRBJ2-7; TRBD1 matches at 10 bases. The trim removed 4 bases at V and 1 base at J, leaving 10 bases unmatched. This CDR3 comprises 17 residues. CDR1 and CDR2 from the germline V gene are ENHRY and SYGVKD. CDR3 protein: CAISVRDRGGLSYEQYF. In DNA, the CDR3 is TGTGCCATCAGTGTAAGGGACAGGGGAGGCTTGTCCTACGAGCAGTACTTC.